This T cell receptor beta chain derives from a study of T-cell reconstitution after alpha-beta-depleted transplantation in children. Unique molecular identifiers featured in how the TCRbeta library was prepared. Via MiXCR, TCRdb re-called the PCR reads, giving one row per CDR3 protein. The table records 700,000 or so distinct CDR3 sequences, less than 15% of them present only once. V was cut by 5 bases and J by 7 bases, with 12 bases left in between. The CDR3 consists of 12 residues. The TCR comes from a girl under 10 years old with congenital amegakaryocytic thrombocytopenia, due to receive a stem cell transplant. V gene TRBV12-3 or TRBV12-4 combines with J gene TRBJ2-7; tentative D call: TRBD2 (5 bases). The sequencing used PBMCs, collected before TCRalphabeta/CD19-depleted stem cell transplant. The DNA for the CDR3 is TGTGCCAGCAGTCGCCGGGAATGGGAGCAGTACTTC. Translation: CASSRREWEQYF.